Below, 9 T cell receptor beta chains from the same sample are listed, as sequenced in a study of PD-L1 blockade in urothelial cancer. Repertoires were generated with immunoSEQ multiplex PCR, while TCRdb's copy carries only in-frame clones and drops some. Of 30,000 to 40,000 clones listed, approximately 82% are singletons. Sequences were derived from PBMCs, sampled around atezolizumab (anti-PD-L1) treatment. The receptor source for this set is a man aged 55 to 70 with urothelial cancer.

This clone ranks as medium-sized. The CDR3 DNA reads TGTGCCAGCAGCTTAAATTTCGCCCTAACCTACGAGCAGTACTTC. This encodes CASSLNFALTYEQYF. The chain combines TRBV7-8 with TRBJ2-7, with D uncertain. The germline CDR1 and CDR2 sequences are SGHVS and FQNEAQ. CDR3 size: 15 residues. With 2 bases removed from V and 2 bases from J, the gap between germline ends came to 13 bases.

The chain joins TRBV7-2 to TRBJ2-7, with TRBD1 identical over 7 bases. V gave up 1 base and J gave up 4 bases; unmatched junction bases: 4. From germline, CDR1 is SGHTA and CDR2 FQGNSA. CDR3 size: 14 residues. Here the CDR3 reads CASSLGDRQYEQYF. CDR3 nucleotide sequence: TGTGCCAGCAGCTTAGGGGACAGACAATACGAGCAGTACTTC.

This chain joins TRBV19 and TRBJ1-1; 7 bases are a match to TRBD1. CDR1 is LNHDA and CDR2 is SQIVND in the germline V gene (reference sequence). The junction had 6 bases not matched to a gene; V was cut back by 4 bases and J by 10 bases. This CDR3 is 12 amino acids long. CDR3 sequence (DNA): TGTGCCAGTAGTACAAGACAGGGCGGAGCTTTCTTT. Its protein is CASSTRQGGAFF.

The chain recombines TRBV5-6 with TRBJ2-6; 9 bases agree with TRBD1. J was trimmed by 2 bases and V by 5 bases; bases with no gene match: 8. The CDR3 is made up of 17 amino acids. Germline lookup yields CDR1 SGHDT and CDR2 YYEEEE. CDR3 coding DNA: TGTGCCAGCAGGGGGACAGGGTTAAGGGCTGGGGCCAACGTCCTGACTTTC. It is translated as CASRGTGLRAGANVLTF.

The CDR3 here is CASSQRDLGYEQFF. The CDR3, as DNA: TGTGCCAGCAGCCAGCGGGACCTGGGCTATGAGCAGTTCTTC. The rearrangement links TRBV11-3 to TRBJ2-1; 7 nucleotides match TRBD2. The J segment lost 8 bases and the V segment lost 5 bases, leaving 9 bases of the junction unmatched. Germline loops: CDR1 SGHNT, CDR2 YENEEA. This CDR3 has 14 residues.

This clone occurred a few times. The rearrangement joins TRBV10-3 to TRBJ2-1; no clear D. The CDR3 totals 12 residues. Germline CDR1 ENHRY, CDR2 SYGVKD. Trimming removed 6 bases at V and 6 bases at J, with 9 bases between. CDR3 in amino acids: CAIRAPSNEQFF. CDR3 bases: TGTGCCATCAGGGCACCCAGCAATGAGCAGTTCTTC.

The chain carries TRBV19 and TRBJ2-3, with 7 bases lining up with TRBD1. J lost 2 bases, V lost 4 bases, and 9 bases had no gene match. Germline V lookup: CDR1 LNHDA, CDR2 SQIVND (reference sequence). The CDR3 runs to 16 residues. CDR3 region: CASSRHRDRPTDTQYF. In DNA, the CDR3 is TGTGCCAGTAGTAGACACCGGGACAGACCCACAGATACGCAGTATTTT.

The chain recombines TRBV2 with TRBJ2-1; TRBD2 aligns across 7 bases. The CDR3 is 13 amino acids. CDR1 SNHLY and CDR2 FYNNEI come from the germline V gene. The V and J ends lost 6 bases and 8 bases, in that order; junction bases with no gene match: 7. Written as DNA, the CDR3 is TGTGCCAGCAGACTAGCGCCATCGGATGAGCAGTTCTTC. Translation: CASRLAPSDEQFF.

This clone was seen a few times. This chain joins TRBV7-2 and TRBJ2-3, with D possibly TRBD2 on 6 matching bases. Trimming removed 7 bases from V and 1 base from J, with 15 bases in between. This CDR3 is built from 15 residues. Germline values: CDR1 SGHTA, CDR2 FQGNSA. The CDR3 nucleotides are TGTGCCAGCACCACGGAGGGGCAGGGCACAGATACGCAGTATTTT. Translating it yields CASTTEGQGTDTQYF.